The present T cell receptor (beta chain) was sequenced within a study of blood T cell repertoires in COVID-19. Whole-study context: Both acute and convalescent COVID-19 samples were obtained from the United States, Italy and Spain.

Trimming at V came to 4 bases and at J to 6 bases, leaving 7 bases not matched to a gene. Germline CDR1 SGHNT, CDR2 YENEEA. The CDR3 runs 14 residues. In the authors' workflow: Amplification of reference gene primers was used by the study to estimate nucleated cell counts. Sequencing was performed with immunoSEQ multiplex PCR; in TCRdb, only in-frame clones are kept and a portion is missing. The DNA gave D and trimming, while V, J and clone size come from that table. The data contain around 300,000 clones, around four fifths of them singletons. The specimen sequenced was peripheral blood. This rearrangement joins TRBV11-3 to TRBJ2-7; TRBD1 matches 9 bases. This TCR was sampled from a man aged 25 to 40 with active or convalescent COVID-19. The CDR3 DNA reads TGTGCCAGCAGCTCGGGACAGGGTATCCGCGAGCAGTACTTC. Translated: CASSSGQGIREQYF.